This TCR beta chain was observed in a study of radiotherapy plus CTLA-4 blockade in lung cancer. Produced via immunoSEQ multiplex PCR; TCRdb's table is partial and in-frame only. This sample carries about 88,000 clones, 72% of them seen once, and the ten largest clones take about 14%. V gave up 5 bases and J gave up 4 bases; unmatched junction bases: 18. Germline V CDR1 and CDR2: SGHVS, FNYEAQ. The CDR3 is 20 amino acids. Sample: peripheral blood, taken from a patient treated with radiotherapy plus ipilimumab. V and J are TRBV7-6 and TRBJ2-1; TRBD2 agrees at 12 bases. This clonotype was obtained from a human donor with non-small cell lung cancer that progressed on radiotherapy plus ipilimumab. CDR3 bases: TGTGCCAGCAGCCTGCCAAAGGATAGAAGTCTAGCGGGGGGGTACAATGAGCAGTTCTTC. Its translation is CASSLPKDRSLAGGYNEQFF.